The 5 T cell receptor beta chains below were found in one sample sequenced in a study of regulatory T cells in long-lasting Graves disease. The time point is: persistent/refractory GD, antithyroid drugs over 5 years with positive TRAb. Making the TCR library involved RNA that had been extracted from PBMCs. The TCR beta library used iRepertoire HTBI primers with Arm-PCR amplification of CDR3. TCRdb called the multiplex PCR reads again in MiXCR, with one record for every CDR3 protein. The sample shows about 660,000 distinct CDR3 sequences, 30% of them seen only once. The sample here was peripheral blood mononuclear cells (PBMCs), taken when the disease was refractory, from a patient treated with antithyroid drugs. All receptors derive from a female donor with Graves disease.

This clonotype occurred a few times. The V and J genes are TRBV18 and TRBJ2-2, with 7 bases aligning to TRBD2. The germline CDR1 and CDR2 sequences are KGHSH and LQKENI. Trimming at V came to 6 bases and at J to 4 bases, leaving 8 bases not matched to a gene. This CDR3 is 15 amino acids long. Written as DNA, the CDR3 is TGTGCCAGCTCCCTAAGCGGGAAGGGCACCGGGGAGCTGTTTTTT. This codes for CASSLSGKGTGELFF.

To note about this clonotype: A clone one base away is much larger, so this may be a read error. The gene calls are TRBV12-3 or TRBV12-4 and TRBJ2-5; 7 bases match TRBD1. The CDR3 spans 15 residues. CDR3 nucleotides: TGTACCAGCAGTTTAGGGGGCTCCCTAGGCGAGACCCAGTACTTC. The encoded protein is CTSSLGGSLGETQYF.

The chain recombines TRBV12-3 or TRBV12-4 with TRBJ1-1; TRBD1 is a possible D gene (5 bases). The CDR3 spans 12 residues. The V and J ends lost 3 bases and 8 bases respectively, with 10 bases between them. The chain's CDR3 is CASSFYRFEAFF. In nucleotides, the CDR3 is TGTGCCAGCAGTTTCTACAGGTTCGAAGCTTTCTTT.

CDR3 nucleotides: TGCGCCAGCAGCTTGAGCGGACAGGATGGCAATGGCTACACCTTC. It translates to CASSLSGQDGNGYTF. The rearrangement joins TRBV5-1 to TRBJ1-2; 7 bases agree with TRBD1. CDR3 length: 15 residues. V lost 1 base, J lost 6 bases, and 9 bases stayed unmatched. Germline loops: CDR1 SGHRS, CDR2 YFSETQ.

CDR3 DNA: TGCAGTGCTAGAGAAGGGGGAATTGCTGAAGCTTTCTTT. Translation: CSAREGGIAEAFF. This chain connects TRBV20-1 to TRBJ1-1; maybe TRBD1 (6 bases). Germline values: CDR1 DFQATT, CDR2 SNEGSKA (reference sequence). Trimming cost V 0 bases and J 6 bases, with 11 bases left between them. CDR3 length: 13 amino acids.